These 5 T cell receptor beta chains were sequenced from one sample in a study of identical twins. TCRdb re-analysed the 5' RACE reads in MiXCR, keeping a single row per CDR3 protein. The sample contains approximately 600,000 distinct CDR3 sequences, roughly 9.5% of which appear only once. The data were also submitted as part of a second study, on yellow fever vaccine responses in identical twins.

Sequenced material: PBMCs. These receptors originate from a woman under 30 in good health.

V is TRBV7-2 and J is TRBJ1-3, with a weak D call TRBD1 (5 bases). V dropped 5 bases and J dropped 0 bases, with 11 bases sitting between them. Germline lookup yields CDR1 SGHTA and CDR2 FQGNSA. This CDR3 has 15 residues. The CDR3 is CASSRSGFSGNTIYF. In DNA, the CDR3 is TGTGCCAGCAGCCGATCAGGGTTCTCTGGAAACACCATATATTTT.

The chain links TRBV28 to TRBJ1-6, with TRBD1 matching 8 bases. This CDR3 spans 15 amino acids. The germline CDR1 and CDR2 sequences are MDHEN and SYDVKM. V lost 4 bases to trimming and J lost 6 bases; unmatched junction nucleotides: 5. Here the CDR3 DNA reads TGTGCCAGCAGTTCCGTGACAGGGGTTAATTCACCCCTCCACTTT. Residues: CASSSVTGVNSPLHF.

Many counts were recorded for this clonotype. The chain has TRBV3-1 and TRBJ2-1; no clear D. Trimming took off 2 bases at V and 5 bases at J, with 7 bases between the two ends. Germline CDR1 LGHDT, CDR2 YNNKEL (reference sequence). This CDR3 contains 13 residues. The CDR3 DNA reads TGTGCCAGCAGCCAAAGGATAAACAATGAGCAGTTCTTC. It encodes CASSQRINNEQFF.

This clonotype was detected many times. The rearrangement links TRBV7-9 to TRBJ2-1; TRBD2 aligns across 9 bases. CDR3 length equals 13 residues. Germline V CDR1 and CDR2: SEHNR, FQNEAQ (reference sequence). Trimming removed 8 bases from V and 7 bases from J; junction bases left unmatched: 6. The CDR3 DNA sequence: TGTGCCAGCTCCATAGCGGGAGAAAATGAGCAGTTCTTC. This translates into CASSIAGENEQFF.

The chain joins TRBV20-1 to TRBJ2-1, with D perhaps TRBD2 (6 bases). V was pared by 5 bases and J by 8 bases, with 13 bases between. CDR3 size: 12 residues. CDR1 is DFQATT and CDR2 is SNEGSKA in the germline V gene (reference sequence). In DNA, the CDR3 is TGCAGTGCTCGACCACTAGCTTATGAGCAGTTCTTC. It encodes CSARPLAYEQFF.